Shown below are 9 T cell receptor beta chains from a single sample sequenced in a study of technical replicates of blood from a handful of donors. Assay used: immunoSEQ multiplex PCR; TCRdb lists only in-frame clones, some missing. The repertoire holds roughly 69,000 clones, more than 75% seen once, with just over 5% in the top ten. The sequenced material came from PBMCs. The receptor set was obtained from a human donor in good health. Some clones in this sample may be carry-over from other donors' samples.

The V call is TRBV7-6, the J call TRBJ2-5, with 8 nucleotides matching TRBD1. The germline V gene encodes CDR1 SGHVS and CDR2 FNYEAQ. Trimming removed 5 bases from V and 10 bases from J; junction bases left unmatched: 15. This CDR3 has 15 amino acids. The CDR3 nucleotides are TGTGCCAGCAGCGAAACGACAGGGGCCCTAAAGAGCCAGTACTTC. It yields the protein CASSETTGALKSQYF.

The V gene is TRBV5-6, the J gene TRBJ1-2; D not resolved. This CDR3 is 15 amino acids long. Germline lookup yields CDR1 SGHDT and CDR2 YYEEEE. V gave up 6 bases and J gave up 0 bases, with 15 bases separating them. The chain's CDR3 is CASTTVSRANYGYTF. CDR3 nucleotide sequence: TGTGCCAGCACCACGGTTAGCAGAGCTAACTATGGCTACACCTTC.

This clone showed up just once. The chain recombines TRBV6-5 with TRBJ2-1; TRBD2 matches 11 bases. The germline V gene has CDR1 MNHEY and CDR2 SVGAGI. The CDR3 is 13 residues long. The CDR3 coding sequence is TGTGCGTCTAGCGGGAGGCTCAACAATGAGCAGTTCTTC. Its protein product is CASSGRLNNEQFF.

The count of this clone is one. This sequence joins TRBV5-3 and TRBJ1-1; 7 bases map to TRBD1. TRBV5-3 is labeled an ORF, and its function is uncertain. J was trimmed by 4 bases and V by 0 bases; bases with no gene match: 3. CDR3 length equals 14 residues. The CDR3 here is CARSLVHRGTEAFF. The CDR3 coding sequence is TGTGCCAGAAGCTTGGTCCACAGGGGCACTGAAGCTTTCTTT.

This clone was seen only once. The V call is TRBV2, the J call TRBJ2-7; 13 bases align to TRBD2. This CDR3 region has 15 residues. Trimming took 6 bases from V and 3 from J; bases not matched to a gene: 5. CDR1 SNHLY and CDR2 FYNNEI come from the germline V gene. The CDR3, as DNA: TGTGCCAGCAGCTTGGGACTAGCGGGAATCTACGAGCAGTACTTC. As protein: CASSLGLAGIYEQYF. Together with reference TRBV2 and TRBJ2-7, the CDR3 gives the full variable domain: EPEVTQTPSHQVTQMGQEVILRCVPISNHLYFYWYRQILGQKVEFLVSFYNNEISEKSEIFDDQFSVERPDGSNFTLKIRSTKLEDSAMYFCASSLGLAGIYEQYFGPGTRLTVT.

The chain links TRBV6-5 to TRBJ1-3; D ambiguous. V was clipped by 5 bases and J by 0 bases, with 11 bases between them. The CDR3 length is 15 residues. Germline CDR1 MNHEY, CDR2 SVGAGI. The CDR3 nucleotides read TGTGCCAGCAGTACCACAGTCCTCTCTGGAAACACCATATATTTT. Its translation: CASSTTVLSGNTIYF.

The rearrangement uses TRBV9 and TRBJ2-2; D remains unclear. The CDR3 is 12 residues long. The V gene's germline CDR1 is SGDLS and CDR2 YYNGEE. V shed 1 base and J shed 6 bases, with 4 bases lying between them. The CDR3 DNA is TGTGCCAGCAGCGTACTCTCCGGGGAGCTGTTTTTT. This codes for CASSVLSGELFF.

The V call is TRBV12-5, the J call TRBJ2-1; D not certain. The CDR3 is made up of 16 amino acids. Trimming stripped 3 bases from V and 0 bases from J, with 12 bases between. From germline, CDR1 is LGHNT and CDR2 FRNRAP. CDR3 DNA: TGTGCTAGTGGTTTAGTCGACATGCTCTCCTACAATGAGCAGTTCTTC. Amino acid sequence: CASGLVDMLSYNEQFF.

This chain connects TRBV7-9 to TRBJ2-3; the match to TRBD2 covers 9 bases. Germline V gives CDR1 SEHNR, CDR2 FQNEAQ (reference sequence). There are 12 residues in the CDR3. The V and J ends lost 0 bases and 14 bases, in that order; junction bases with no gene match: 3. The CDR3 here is CASSLAGTSTYF. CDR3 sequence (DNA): TGTGCCAGCAGCTTAGCCGGGACTAGCACGTATTTT.